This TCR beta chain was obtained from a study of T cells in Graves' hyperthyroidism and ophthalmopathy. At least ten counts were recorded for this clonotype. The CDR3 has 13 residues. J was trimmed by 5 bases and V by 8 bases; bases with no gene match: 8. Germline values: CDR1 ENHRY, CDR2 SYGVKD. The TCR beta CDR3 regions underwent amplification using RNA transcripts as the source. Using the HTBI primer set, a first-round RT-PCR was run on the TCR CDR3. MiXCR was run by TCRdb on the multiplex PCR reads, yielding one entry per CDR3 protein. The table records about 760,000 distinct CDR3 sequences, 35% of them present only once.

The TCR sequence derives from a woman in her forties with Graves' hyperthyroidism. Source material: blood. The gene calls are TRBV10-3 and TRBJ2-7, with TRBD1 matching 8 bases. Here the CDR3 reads CAIWTGREDEQYF. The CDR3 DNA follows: TGTGCCATCTGGACAGGGCGGGAAGACGAGCAGTACTTC.